These 21 T cell receptor beta chains share one sample of origin, sequenced in a study of Ad26.COV2.S vaccination and SARS-CoV-2 variants. Measured with immunoSEQ multiplex PCR; TCRdb has only the in-frame clones, and not every one. The sample records 350,000 to 400,000 clones, about nine tenths being singletons. Indicated treatment: 19 received Ad26.COV2.S at low or high dose, single or two shots; about 5 received placebo; per-sample allocation not given. Day 63 after the first vaccine or placebo injection was the time point for sampling. The specimen comprised peripheral blood, sampled in a trial of Ad26.COV2.S vaccine versus placebo. All receptors come from a person aged 18 to 59 who received the Ad26.COV2.S COVID-19 vaccine or a placebo.

Here the CDR3 reads CASSDELATEQYF. The CDR3, as DNA: TGTGCCAGTAGTGACGAACTAGCGACCGAGCAGTACTTC. This sequence joins TRBV19 and TRBJ2-7; TRBD2 matches at 7 bases. The CDR3 is 13 amino acids. The ends lost 5 bases at V and 6 bases at J; junction bases unmatched: 7. CDR1 LNHDA and CDR2 SQIVND come from the germline V gene (reference sequence). The variable domain in full, completed from reference TRBV19 and TRBJ2-7, reads DGGITQSPKYLFRKEGQNVTLSCEQNLNHDAMYWYRQDPGQGLRLIYYSQIVNDFQKGDIAEGYSVSREKKESFPLTVTSAQKNPTAFYLCASSDELATEQYFGPGTRLTVT.

Only one count was recorded for this clone. The chain is built from TRBV12-3 or TRBV12-4 and TRBJ1-2; D is unresolved. V gave up 4 bases and J gave up 7 bases, with 13 bases separating them. This CDR3 has 13 residues. The chain's CDR3 is CASSSRERAGYTF. The CDR3 coding sequence is TGTGCCAGCAGTTCGAGGGAACGGGCTGGCTACACCTTC.

The V and J genes are TRBV7-2 and TRBJ2-5; no firm D call. The CDR3 consists of 16 residues. Trimming cost V 2 bases and J 4 bases, with 17 bases left between them. Germline-derived CDR1 and CDR2 are SGHTA and FQGNSA. CDR3 amino acids: CASSLSFGPRSETQYF. In DNA, the CDR3 is TGTGCCAGCAGCTTAAGTTTTGGCCCCAGGTCAGAGACCCAGTACTTC.

The rearrangement uses TRBV9 and TRBJ2-4, with 7 bases aligning to TRBD1. V dropped 2 bases and J dropped 5; count of bases not matched to a gene: 1. Germline V gives CDR1 SGDLS, CDR2 YYNGEE. The CDR3 sequence is 13 residues long. CDR3 DNA sequence: TGTGCCAGCAGCGTGGGGACAGAAAACATTCAGTACTTC. This encodes CASSVGTENIQYF.

CDR3 nucleotides: TGTGCCAGCAGTTACAAAGCTTTCCCAAGGGATGGCTACACCTTC. This gives the protein CASSYKAFPRDGYTF. The gene calls are TRBV6-2 or TRBV6-3 and TRBJ1-2; D call uncertain. This CDR3 contains 15 residues. CDR1 MNHEY and CDR2 SVGEGT come from the germline V gene. Trimming cost V 2 bases and J 6 bases, with 16 bases left between them.

This clone was seen only once. V usage is TRBV2 and J usage is TRBJ2-5; possible D gene TRBD1, 6 bases. From germline, CDR1 is SNHLY and CDR2 FYNNEI. The length of the CDR3 is 16 residues. Trimming cost V 3 bases and J 2 bases, with 16 bases left between them. This chain's CDR3 is CASSDAPTGTQETQYF. In nucleotides, the CDR3 is TGTGCCAGCAGTGACGCCCCTACAGGGACACAAGAGACCCAGTACTTC. The full variable domain, in which reference TRBV2 and TRBJ2-5 provide the parts outside the CDR3, is EPEVTQTPSHQVTQMGQEVILRCVPISNHLYFYWYRQILGQKVEFLVSFYNNEISEKSEIFDDQFSVERPDGSNFTLKIRSTKLEDSAMYFCASSDAPTGTQETQYFGPGTRLLVL.

The chain employs TRBV5-4 and TRBJ2-1, with D possibly matching TRBD1 (6 bases). The CDR3 is made up of 13 amino acids. V lost 2 bases and J 5 bases, leaving 8 bases between the germline ends. Germline V gives CDR1 SGHNT, CDR2 YYREEE (reference sequence). DNA for the CDR3: TGTGCCAGCAGCTTTCGACAGGACAATGAGCAGTTCTTC. Translated, it gives CASSFRQDNEQFF.

In DNA form, the CDR3 reads TGCGCCTGTGAGGAGGGGAGCTCCTACAATGAGCAGTTCTTC. This translates into CACEEGSSYNEQFF. This sequence joins TRBV5-1 and TRBJ2-1; a possible D gene is TRBD2 (6 bases). Trimming shortened V by 10 bases and J by 0 bases, and 14 bases separated the two germline ends. The CDR3 has 14 amino acids. The germline V gene encodes CDR1 SGHRS and CDR2 YFSETQ. The full variable domain, rest sourced from reference TRBV5-1 and TRBJ2-1, is KAGVTQTPRYLIKTRGQQVTLSCSPISGHRSVSWYQQTPGQGLQFLFEYFSETQRNKGNFPGRFSGRQFSNSRSEMNVSTLELGDSALYLCACEEGSSYNEQFFGPGTRLTVL.

The DNA for the CDR3 is TGTGCCAGCAGTGAAGCGCTGGGGACAGGGAGATTTTCCGGGGAGCTGTTTTTT. It specifies CASSEALGTGRFSGELFF. The V and J genes are TRBV2 and TRBJ2-2; 9 bases line up with TRBD1. The V gene's germline CDR1 is SNHLY and CDR2 FYNNEI. Germline trimming cut 0 bases from V and 6 bases from J; bases unmatched to any gene: 11. There are 18 residues in the CDR3.

The rearrangement links TRBV7-2 to TRBJ2-1, with TRBD2 as a possible D gene (6 bases). The V end was cut by 1 base, the J end by 7 bases, with 8 bases between. The germline CDR1 and CDR2 sequences are SGHTA and FQGNSA. This CDR3 has 13 amino acids. The CDR3 protein is CASSLGLANEQFF. The CDR3 nucleotides are TGTGCCAGCAGCTTAGGGCTAGCGAATGAGCAGTTCTTC.

The V gene is TRBV14, the J gene TRBJ2-1; the match to TRBD2 covers 12 bases. This CDR3 has 20 residues. Unmatched junction bases numbered 9, after V lost 0 bases and J lost 0 bases. Germline V gene lookup returns CDR1 SGHDN and CDR2 FVKESK. Here the CDR3 DNA reads TGTGCCAGCAGCCAAGATGGGGCTAGCGGGGGGGCTAGCTCCTACAATGAGCAGTTCTTC. Translating it yields CASSQDGASGGASSYNEQFF.

The chain links TRBV6-5 to TRBJ2-7, with D possibly TRBD1 on 6 matching bases. CDR1 and CDR2 from the germline V gene are MNHEY and SVGAGI. V was clipped by 4 bases and J by 1 base, with 8 bases between them. CDR3 length: 13 residues. This CDR3 is CASSWTESYEQYF. CDR3 in DNA: TGTGCCAGCAGTTGGACAGAATCCTACGAGCAGTACTTC.

The chain uses TRBV7-9 and TRBJ1-1; the D gene is possibly TRBD1 (5 bases). The V gene lost 1 base and the J gene lost 6 bases, with 9 bases spanning the gap. CDR1 is SEHNR and CDR2 is FQNEAQ in the germline V gene (reference sequence). The CDR3 is made up of 13 amino acids. The CDR3 region is CASSLVQGSEAFF. The CDR3 DNA is TGTGCCAGCAGCTTAGTCCAGGGCTCTGAAGCTTTCTTT.

This clone was seen a single time. The chain joins TRBV11-2 to TRBJ1-5; TRBD1 is a possible D gene (5 bases). V was trimmed by 2 bases and J by 4 bases, leaving 9 bases between them. The germline V gene has CDR1 SGHAT and CDR2 FQNNGV. This CDR3 comprises 14 residues. Here the CDR3 reads CASSLHAGNQPQHF. The CDR3 region has the DNA TGTGCCAGCAGCTTACATGCAGGGAATCAGCCCCAGCATTTT.

The J gene is TRBJ2-5, the V gene TRBV11-3; D gene uncertain. CDR1 and CDR2 (germline): SGHNT, YENEEA. Deletions cut 5 bases from V and 5 bases from J, with 15 bases between. The CDR3 length is 14 residues. CDR3 in amino acids: CASSPSTTHETQYF. The CDR3 bases are TGTGCCAGCAGCCCTTCCACAACGCACGAGACCCAGTACTTC.

This clone was found once. The J gene is TRBJ2-1, the V gene TRBV15; 7 bases line up with TRBD1. J gave up 4 bases and V 3 bases, and 0 bases lay outside the gene matches. Germline V gene lookup returns CDR1 LNHNV and CDR2 YYDKDF (reference sequence). CDR3 size: 13 residues. The CDR3 is CATSRGQYNEQFF. CDR3 nucleotides: TGTGCCACCAGCAGGGGACAGTACAATGAGCAGTTCTTC.

For this clone: A read error is likely, as this CDR3 ends without the conserved phenylalanine or tryptophan. This sequence joins TRBV6-2 or TRBV6-3 and TRBJ1-2; no reliable D call. The CDR3 is 14 residues long. V gave up 5 bases and J gave up 2 bases, with 12 bases separating them. CDR1 and CDR2 (germline): MNHEY, SVGEGT. CDR3 bases: TGTGCCAGCAGTCCCCGAGGAGGGAACTATGGCTACACCCTC. Translation: CASSPRGGNYGYTL.

This chain uses TRBV6-1 with TRBJ1-3; tentatively, D is TRBD1 (6 bases). Germline V gives CDR1 MNHNS, CDR2 SASEGT. The CDR3 totals 17 residues. The V end was cut by 4 bases, the J end by 0 bases, with 16 bases between. In nucleotides, the CDR3 is TGTGCCAGCAGTGGTTGGACAGCCGACTTCTCTGGAAACACCATATATTTT. Amino acid sequence: CASSGWTADFSGNTIYF.

Notes on this clone: Other nucleotide sequences from this sample produce the same CDR3. Written as DNA, the CDR3 is TGTGCCAGTAGTATAAGTGGATTGAACACTGAAGCTTTCTTT. It translates to CASSISGLNTEAFF. The gene calls are TRBV19 and TRBJ1-1; no clear D. CDR3 length: 14 amino acids. Germline CDR1 is LNHDA and CDR2 is SQIVND (reference sequence). Trimming shortened V by 2 bases and J by 0 bases, and 7 bases separated the two germline ends.

The chain carries TRBV4-1 and TRBJ1-1; D gene ambiguous. Per germline, CDR1 MGHRA and CDR2 YSYEKL. The CDR3 loop spans 14 amino acids. Trimming removed 0 bases at V and 2 bases at J, with 7 bases between. CDR3 bases: TGCGCCAGCAGCCAAGACGCGTTAAACACTGAAGCTTTCTTT. Translated, it gives CASSQDALNTEAFF.

The chain is built from TRBV29-1 and TRBJ2-3, with D perhaps matching TRBD2 (5 bases). The germline V gene encodes CDR1 SQVTM and CDR2 ANQGSEA. This CDR3 comprises 12 residues. The CDR3 nucleotides are TGCAACCCGACTCGAGGGACAGATACGCAGTATTTT. It is translated as CNPTRGTDTQYF.